Below, 16 T cell receptor beta chains from the same sample are listed, as sequenced in a study of OX40 agonist ivuxolimab in advanced cancers. The repertoire was sequenced with immunoSEQ multiplex PCR; TCRdb's copy has only in-frame clones and lacks some. The sample lists some 80,000 clones, 89% occurring once. The sample was CD4+ or CD8+ T cells sorted from blood, taken in a trial of the OX40 agonist ivuxolimab. The receptors shown here come from an adult with an advanced solid tumor such as melanoma, head and neck, liver or kidney cancer.

This sequence joins TRBV18 and TRBJ1-4; the D gene is possibly TRBD1 (6 bases). The germline V and J ends were trimmed by 2 bases and 8 bases, with 21 bases remaining between them. The CDR3 sequence is 17 residues long. The V gene's germline CDR1 is KGHSH and CDR2 LQKENI. The CDR3 here is CASSPGAGESMWEKLFF. The CDR3 nucleotides are TGTGCCAGCTCACCAGGAGCAGGGGAATCAATGTGGGAAAAACTGTTTTTT.

The chain combines TRBV5-1 with TRBJ2-7; 7 bases line up with TRBD1. Germline V gene data show CDR1 as SGHRS and CDR2 as YFSETQ. V shed 4 bases, J shed 3 bases, and the junction held 10 bases outside the gene matches. There are 15 residues in the CDR3. CDR3 DNA: TGCGCCAGCAGCCCTAGGGGGCCCGGAGGCTACGAGCAGTACTTC. Amino acids: CASSPRGPGGYEQYF.

The rearrangement uses TRBV28 and TRBJ2-1; 7 positions agree with TRBD2. The V segment lost 7 bases and the J segment 2 bases; nucleotides outside the gene matches: 11. CDR1 is MDHEN and CDR2 is SYDVKM in the germline V gene. This CDR3 has 16 residues. The CDR3 nucleotides read TGTGCCAGCACCCCACCGGGGGGAGTGCCCTACAATGAGCAGTTCTTC. This sequence encodes CASTPPGGVPYNEQFF.

V is TRBV30 and J is TRBJ1-4; TRBD1 agrees at 8 bases. From germline, CDR1 is GTSNPN and CDR2 SVGIG (reference sequence). The CDR3 has 14 residues. V lost 4 bases and J lost 3; bases outside the gene matches: 4. DNA for the CDR3: TGTGCCTGGAAAAGGGACAGGTCTAATGAAAAACTGTTTTTT. Its translation is CAWKRDRSNEKLFF.

The chain uses TRBV18 and TRBJ2-7; D could derive from TRBD1 or TRBD2 (5 bases each). V was trimmed by 0 bases and J by 3 bases, leaving 9 bases between them. CDR3 size: 14 residues. Germline values: CDR1 KGHSH, CDR2 LQKENI. Here the CDR3 reads CASSPPGPIYEQYF. The DNA for the CDR3 is TGTGCCAGCTCACCACCGGGACCCATCTACGAGCAGTACTTC.

The chain has TRBV7-8 and TRBJ2-2; D is perhaps TRBD1 (6 bases). Germline lookup yields CDR1 SGHVS and CDR2 FQNEAQ. This CDR3 spans 16 amino acids. V was pared by 2 bases and J by 6 bases, with 16 bases between. Here the CDR3 reads CASSLRQGSMAGELFF. DNA for the CDR3: TGTGCCAGCAGCTTACGGCAGGGGAGTATGGCCGGGGAGCTGTTTTTT.

This clone was picked up one time. This chain uses TRBV18 with TRBJ2-3; TRBD1 might be the D (5 bases). V lost 6 bases, J lost 0 bases, and 13 bases lay in between. Germline V lookup: CDR1 KGHSH, CDR2 LQKENI. This CDR3 has 15 amino acids. The CDR3 here is CASSGTGPSTDTQYF. As DNA, the CDR3 is TGTGCCAGCTCGGGTACAGGTCCGAGCACAGATACGCAGTATTTT.

This chain connects TRBV6-1 to TRBJ2-1; 13 nucleotides align to TRBD2. The CDR3 length is 16 residues. V lost 4 bases, J lost 4 bases, and 4 bases stayed unmatched. The germline V gene encodes CDR1 MNHNS and CDR2 SASEGT. The CDR3 sequence is CASSGWGLAGYNEQFF. The CDR3 DNA sequence: TGTGCCAGCAGTGGCTGGGGACTAGCGGGGTACAATGAGCAGTTCTTC.

The chain couples TRBV27 to TRBJ2-2; D unresolved. CDR3 length equals 13 residues. CDR1 is MNHEY, CDR2 SMNVEV, per germline (reference sequence). Between the trimmed V and J ends, which lost 2 bases and 6 bases, there was a span of 7 bases. CDR3 in amino acids: CASSLQGPGELFF. CDR3 DNA sequence: TGTGCCAGCAGTTTACAAGGACCCGGGGAGCTGTTTTTT.

V usage is TRBV5-6 and J usage is TRBJ1-1; the match to TRBD1 covers 9 bases. The junction had 5 bases not matched to a gene; V was cut back by 4 bases and J by 1 base. This CDR3 has 15 residues. Germline loops: CDR1 SGHDT, CDR2 YYEEEE. In DNA, the CDR3 is TGTGCCAGCAGCGTACAGGGGGCCCCGAACACTGAAGCTTTCTTT. This codes for CASSVQGAPNTEAFF. Combining the CDR3 with reference TRBV5-6 and TRBJ1-1 gives the whole variable domain DAGVTQSPTHLIKTRGQQVTLRCSPKSGHDTVSWYQQALGQGPQFIFQYYEEEERQRGNFPDRFSGHQFPNYSSELNVNALLLGDSALYLCASSVQGAPNTEAFFGQGTRLTVV.

This chain's CDR3 is CATSRDTARIPIYGYTF. As DNA, the CDR3 is TGTGCCACCAGCAGAGATACGGCCCGAATACCGATCTATGGCTACACCTTC. The chain combines TRBV15 with TRBJ1-2, with no clear D. The V gene lost 0 bases and the J gene lost 4 bases, with 18 bases spanning the gap. This CDR3 is built from 17 residues. Looked up from germline, CDR1 is LNHNV and CDR2 is YYDKDF (reference sequence).

This chain uses TRBV6-6 with TRBJ2-2, with D possibly TRBD2 on 6 matching bases. Germline CDR1 MNHNY, CDR2 SVGAGI (reference sequence). Trimming removed 10 bases from V and 5 bases from J, with 11 bases in between. This CDR3 contains 12 residues. As DNA, the CDR3 is TGTGCCACTCTTGGGAGGACCGGGGAGCTGTTTTTT. Protein sequence: CATLGRTGELFF.

The genes are TRBV2 and TRBJ1-2; D uncertain. The CDR3 runs 12 residues. Germline loops: CDR1 SNHLY, CDR2 FYNNEI. Trimming took 4 bases from V and 8 from J, leaving 11 bases between them. The CDR3 spells CASSVRGPGYTF. The CDR3 nucleotides are TGTGCCAGCAGTGTGAGAGGACCCGGCTACACCTTC.

The chain uses TRBV5-4 and TRBJ2-2; 8 nucleotides match TRBD1. This CDR3 has 15 amino acids. Germline trimming cut 5 bases from V and 4 bases from J; bases unmatched to any gene: 7. Per the germline V gene, CDR1 is SGHNT and CDR2 is YYREEE (reference sequence). The DNA for the CDR3 is TGTGCCAGCAGTTACGGACAGGGAGTCACCGGGGAGCTGTTTTTT. Amino acids: CASSYGQGVTGELFF.

The CDR3 nucleotides read TGTGCCAGCAGCCCCTCCAGGGGCTCAAATGAAAAACTGTTTTTT. It encodes CASSPSRGSNEKLFF. The V and J genes are TRBV5-4 and TRBJ1-4, with D possibly TRBD1 on 6 matching bases. Germline V gives CDR1 SGHNT, CDR2 YYREEE (reference sequence). CDR3 length equals 15 residues. The V and J ends lost 4 bases and 5 bases respectively, with 15 bases between them. The full variable domain, with the rest looked up from reference TRBV5-4 and TRBJ1-4, is ETGVTQSPTHLIKTRGQQVTLRCSSQSGHNTVSWYQQALGQGPQFIFQYYREEENGRGNFPPRFSGLQFPNYSSELNVNALELDDSALYLCASSPSRGSNEKLFFGSGTQLSVL.

This clone occurred once. The chain links TRBV7-2 to TRBJ2-1, with 9 bases aligning to TRBD2. This CDR3 spans 15 amino acids. The V gene end was trimmed by 5 bases and the J gene end by 2 bases; junction bases not matched to a gene: 4. Per germline, CDR1 SGHTA and CDR2 FQGNSA. The CDR3 DNA reads as TGTGCCAGCAGCGCTAGCGGGACAACCTACAATGAGCAGTTCTTC. Its protein product is CASSASGTTYNEQFF.